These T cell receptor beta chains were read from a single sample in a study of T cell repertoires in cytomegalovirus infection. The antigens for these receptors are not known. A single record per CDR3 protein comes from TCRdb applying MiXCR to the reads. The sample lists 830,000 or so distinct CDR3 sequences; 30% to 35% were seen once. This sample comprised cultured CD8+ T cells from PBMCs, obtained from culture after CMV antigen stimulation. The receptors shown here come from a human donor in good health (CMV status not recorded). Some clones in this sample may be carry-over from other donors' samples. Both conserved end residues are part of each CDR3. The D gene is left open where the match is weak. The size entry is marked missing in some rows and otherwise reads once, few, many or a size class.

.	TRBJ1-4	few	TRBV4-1	CASSQDPGDEESLNEKLFF	TGCGCCAGCAGCCAAGACCCCGGGGATGAAGAATCCCTTAATGAAAAACTGTTTTTT
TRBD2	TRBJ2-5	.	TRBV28	CASSLYGGEETQYF	TGTGCCAGCAGTTTATATGGGGGGGAAGAGACCCAGTACTTC
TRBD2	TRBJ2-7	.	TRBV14	CASSQFSSGGMYEQYF	TGTGCCAGCAGCCAATTCTCTAGCGGGGGGATGTACGAGCAGTACTTC
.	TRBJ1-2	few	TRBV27	CASSFGGVLGYTF	TGTGCCAGCAGTTTCGGTGGGGTTCTGGGCTACACCTTC
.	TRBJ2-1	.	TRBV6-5	CASSYFGHNEQFF	TGTGCCAGCAGTTACTTCGGACACAATGAGCAGTTCTTC
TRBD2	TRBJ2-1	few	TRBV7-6	CASSLGPRGGAKNEQFF	TGTGCCAGCAGCTTAGGCCCCCGGGGGGGAGCCAAAAATGAGCAGTTCTTC
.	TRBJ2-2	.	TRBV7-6	CASAGPPLNTGELFF	TGTGCCAGTGCAGGACCCCCGCTGAACACCGGGGAGCTGTTTTTT
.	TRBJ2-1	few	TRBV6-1	CASSEGGTISYNEQFF	TGTGCCAGCAGTGAAGGGGGGACGATTTCCTACAATGAGCAGTTCTTC
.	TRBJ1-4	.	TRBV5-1	CASSAGTLDEKLFF	TGCGCCAGCAGCGCCGGGACACTAGATGAAAAACTGTTTTTT
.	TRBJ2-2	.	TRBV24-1	CATSDSGTNTGELFF	TGTGCCACCAGTGATTCGGGGACGAACACCGGGGAGCTGTTTTTT
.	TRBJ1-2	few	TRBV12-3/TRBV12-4	CASSFTPGYLDGYTF	TGTGCCAGCAGTTTCACGCCAGGGTATTTGGATGGCTACACCTTC
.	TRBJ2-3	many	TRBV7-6	CASSLARGRAQYF	TGTGCCAGCAGCTTAGCGAGGGGGAGAGCGCAGTATTTT
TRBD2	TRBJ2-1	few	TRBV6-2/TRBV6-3	CASSYPRGLAGGLPVF	TGTGCCAGCAGTTACCCCCGGGGACTAGCTGGAGGGCTCCCGGTCTTC
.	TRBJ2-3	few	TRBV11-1	CASSFSNRRDTQYF	TGTGCCAGCAGCTTCTCTAACCGCAGGGATACGCAGTATTTT
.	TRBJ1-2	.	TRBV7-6	CTSSNLPGGREYGYTF	TGTACCAGCAGCAACCTCCCCGGAGGCCGCGAGTATGGCTACACCTTC
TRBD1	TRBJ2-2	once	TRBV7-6	CASSQGAPAANTGELFF	TGTGCCAGCAGTCAGGGGGCCCCCGCTGCTAACACCGGGGAGCTGTTTTTT
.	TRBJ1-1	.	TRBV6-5	CASSYLVGATVAFF	TGTGCCAGCAGTTACTTAGTTGGGGCAACTGTAGCTTTCTTT
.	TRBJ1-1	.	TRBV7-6	CASSPEATEAFGAFF	TGTGCCAGCAGCCCCGAGGCTACAGAAGCGTTCGGGGCTTTCTTT
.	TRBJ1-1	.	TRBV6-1	CASSEIGWTEAFF	TGTGCCAGCAGTGAGATTGGGTGGACTGAAGCTTTCTTT
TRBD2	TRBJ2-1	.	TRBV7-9	CASSQTSGGEKHNEQFF	TGTGCCAGCAGCCAAACTAGCGGGGGGGAGAAACACAATGAGCAGTTCTTC
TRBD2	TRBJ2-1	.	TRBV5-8	CASSLVASGALEQFF	TGTGCCAGCAGCTTGGTGGCTAGCGGGGCCCTTGAGCAGTTCTTC
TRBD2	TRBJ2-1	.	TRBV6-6	CASSPNAGAYNEQFF	TGTGCCAGCAGCCCTAACGCGGGGGCCTACAATGAGCAGTTCTTC
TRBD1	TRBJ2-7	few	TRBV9	CASSAGQGGREQYF	TGTGCCAGCAGCGCGGGACAGGGGGGGCGGGAGCAGTACTTC
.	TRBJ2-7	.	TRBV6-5	CASSYSPGVEQYF	TGTGCCAGCAGTTACTCCCCGGGGGTCGAGCAGTACTTC
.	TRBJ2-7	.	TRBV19	CASSIGNEQYF	TGTGCCAGTAGTATAGGGAACGAGCAGTACTTC
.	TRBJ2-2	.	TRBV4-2	CASSQEMAGYITGELFF	TGTGCCAGCAGCCAAGAAATGGCAGGGTATATTACCGGGGAGCTGTTTTTT
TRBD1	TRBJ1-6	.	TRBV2	CASTGTGTVILYNSPLHF	TGTGCCAGCACCGGGACAGGGACCGTAATCCTCTATAATTCACCCCTCCACTTT
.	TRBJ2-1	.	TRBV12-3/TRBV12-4	CANSPTNGVEQFF	TGTGCCAACAGTCCGACTAACGGGGTGGAGCAGTTCTTC
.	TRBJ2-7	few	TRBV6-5	CASSFRTNNRRSSYEQYF	TGTGCCAGCAGTTTCCGGACCAACAACAGGCGAAGCTCCTACGAGCAGTACTTC
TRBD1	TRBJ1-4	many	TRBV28	CASSLPPGQINEKLFF	TGTGCCAGCAGTTTACCGCCGGGACAGATTAATGAAAAACTGTTTTTT
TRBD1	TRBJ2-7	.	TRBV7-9	CASSHPTDRVGYEQYF	TGTGCCAGCAGCCACCCGACGGACAGGGTCGGCTACGAGCAGTACTTC
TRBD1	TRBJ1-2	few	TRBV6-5	CASSYSNRDSYGYTF	TGTGCCAGCAGTTACTCGAATAGGGACAGCTATGGCTACACCTTC
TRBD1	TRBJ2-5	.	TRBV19	CASGGQNQETQYF	TGTGCCAGTGGGGGACAGAACCAAGAGACCCAGTACTTC
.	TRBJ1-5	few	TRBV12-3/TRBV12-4	CASSLVVNQPQHF	TGTGCCAGCAGTTTGGTAGTCAATCAGCCCCAGCATTTT
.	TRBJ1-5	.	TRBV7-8	CASSPGQSLEPQHF	TGTGCCAGCAGCCCCGGACAGTCCCTGGAGCCCCAGCATTTT
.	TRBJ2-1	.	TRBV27	CASSPDVPPAYNEQFF	TGTGCCAGCAGTCCGGACGTCCCCCCGGCTTACAATGAGCAGTTCTTC
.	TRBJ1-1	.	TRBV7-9	CASSPRRAPEYF	TGTGCCAGCAGCCCACGGCGGGCACCGGAATATTTT
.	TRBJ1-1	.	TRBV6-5	CASSYSDRHTEAFF	TGTGCCAGCAGTTACAGCGACCGACACACTGAAGCTTTCTTT
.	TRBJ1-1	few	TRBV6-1	CASSYRGGGKTEAFF	TGTGCCAGCAGTTACAGAGGGGGGGGAAAAACTGAAGCTTTCTTT
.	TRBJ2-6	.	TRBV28	CASSLWAARDGAGASVLTF	TGTGCCAGCAGTTTATGGGCCGCCAGGGATGGGGCTGGGGCCAGCGTCCTGACTTTC
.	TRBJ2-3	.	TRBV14	CASSSPSLTDTQYF	TGTGCCAGCAGCTCCCCATCACTCACAGATACGCAGTATTTT
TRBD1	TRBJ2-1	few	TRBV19	CASTPGQGENEQFF	TGTGCCAGTACTCCGGGACAGGGGGAGAATGAGCAGTTCTTC
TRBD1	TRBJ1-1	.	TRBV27	CASTFLGPTRGYTEAFF	TGTGCCAGCACTTTTCTGGGGCCAACCAGGGGGTACACTGAAGCTTTCTTT
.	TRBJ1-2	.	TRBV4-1	CASSQDGINYGYTF	TGCGCCAGCAGCCAAGATGGGATTAACTATGGCTACACCTTC
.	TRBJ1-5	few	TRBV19	CASSIVPGNQPQHF	TGTGCCAGTAGTATAGTTCCGGGAAACCAGCCCCAGCATTTT
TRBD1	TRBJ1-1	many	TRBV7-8	CASSQSTGGYTEAFF	TGTGCCAGCAGCCAAAGTACAGGGGGCTATACTGAAGCTTTCTTT
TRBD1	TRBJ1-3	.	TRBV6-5	CASTGQGAPGNTIYF	TGTGCCAGCACGGGACAGGGGGCGCCGGGAAACACCATATATTTT
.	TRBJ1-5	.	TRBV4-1	CASSQVGAQPQHF	TGCGCCAGCAGCCAAGTTGGGGCCCAGCCCCAGCATTTT
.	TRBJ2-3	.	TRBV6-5	CASISGPSSTDTQYF	TGTGCCAGCATATCGGGGCCCTCTAGCACAGATACGCAGTATTTT